This T cell receptor (beta chain) was identified during a study of blood T cell repertoires in COVID-19. TCRdb's table, derived via immunoSEQ multiplex PCR, lists solely in-frame clones and lacks some. The sample yields over 400,000 clones, 85% to 90% seen once. The germline V gene has CDR1 SGHAT and CDR2 FQNNGV. The CDR3 extends over 15 amino acids. Trimming cost V 5 bases and J 0 bases, with 11 bases left between them. The chain joins TRBV11-2 to TRBJ1-3; D ambiguous. The sequence was obtained from a woman aged 50 to 60 with COVID-19, enrolled during active disease. The sample was peripheral blood. The CDR3 is CASSLTEVSGNTIYF. CDR3 coding DNA: TGTGCCAGCAGCCTGACTGAAGTCTCTGGAAACACCATATATTTT.